This T cell receptor (beta chain) stems from a study of vaccination effects on CD4 cells after COVID-19. Antigen-specific CD4+ T cell clonotypes were called by their expansion after viral peptide-pool culture in ViraFEST. Researchers isolated CD4+ T cells once less than twelve days of culture had elapsed. Vaccinated participants had no history of SARS-CoV-2 infection and tested negative for nucleocapsid antibodies. Cells had half their medium changed to IL-2 medium on days 3 and 7. Germline V gene sequence: CDR1 LGHNT, CDR2 FRNRAP. The ends were cut back, 2 bases at V and 4 bases at J, with 6 bases in the middle. This CDR3 has 13 amino acids. TCRdb's copy holds only in-frame clones and misses some; the assay was immunoSEQ multiplex PCR. The sample has fewer than 65,000 clones; about 71% are singletons. Concerning this clone: Its antigen is not known.

This sequence joins TRBV12-5 and TRBJ2-1; D remains unclear. The material was CD4+ T cells from PBMCs cultured with HCoV-OC43 spike peptides, obtained before COVID-19 vaccination. The subset denotes: HCoV-OC43 spike overlapping peptide pool stimulation. This TCR came from a human donor who received a COVID-19 vaccine. Here the CDR3 DNA reads TGTGCTAGTGGTTTGAGCAGATACAATGAGCAGTTCTTC. It translates to CASGLSRYNEQFF.